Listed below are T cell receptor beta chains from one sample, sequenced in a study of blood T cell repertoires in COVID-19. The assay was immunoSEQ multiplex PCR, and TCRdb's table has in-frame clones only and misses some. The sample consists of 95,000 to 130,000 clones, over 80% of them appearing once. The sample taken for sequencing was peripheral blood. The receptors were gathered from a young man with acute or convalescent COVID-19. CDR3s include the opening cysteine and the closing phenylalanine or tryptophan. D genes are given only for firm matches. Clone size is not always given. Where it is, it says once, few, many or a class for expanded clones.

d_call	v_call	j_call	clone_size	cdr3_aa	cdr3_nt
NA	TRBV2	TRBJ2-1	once	CASSEQAYPIF	TGTGCCAGCAGTGAACAGGCATATCCTATCTTC
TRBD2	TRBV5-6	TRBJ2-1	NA	CASSLVASGGAVEQFF	TGTGCCAGCAGCTTGGTTGCCAGCGGGGGGGCCGTTGAGCAGTTCTTC
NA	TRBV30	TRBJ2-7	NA	CAWSVPDGGQYF	TGTGCCTGGAGTGTCCCCGACGGAGGGCAGTACTTC
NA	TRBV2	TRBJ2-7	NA	CASSDHRQGDYEQYF	TGTGCCAGCAGTGATCACCGACAAGGTGACTACGAGCAGTACTTC
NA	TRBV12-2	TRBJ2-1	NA	CASRLEVVGGGAYNEQFF	NA
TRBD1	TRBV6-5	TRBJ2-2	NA	CATLITGQGAGELFF	TGTGCCACCCTCATTACGGGGCAGGGGGCCGGGGAGCTGTTTTTT
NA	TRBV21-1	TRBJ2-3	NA	CASSQSGLAGLAGTRTQYF	TGTGCCAGCAGCCAAAGTGGGCTGGCGGGACTAGCGGGGACTCGTACGCAGTATTTT
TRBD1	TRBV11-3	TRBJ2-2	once	CASSWTGAGELFF	TGTGCCAGCAGCTGGACAGGGGCCGGGGAGCTGTTTTTT
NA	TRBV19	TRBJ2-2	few	CASSIIRGDRRLHSGELFF	TGTGCCAGTAGTATAATTCGGGGGGACAGGCGGCTACACTCCGGGGAGCTGTTTTTT
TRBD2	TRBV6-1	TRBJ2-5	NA	CASSDVAGGLETQYF	TGTGCCAGCAGTGATGTGGCGGGAGGCTTGGAGACCCAGTACTTC
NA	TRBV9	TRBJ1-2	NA	CASSVERGRYTF	TGTGCCAGCAGCGTAGAGCGGGGTCGCTACACCTTC
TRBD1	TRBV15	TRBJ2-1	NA	CATSDPGQNSYNEQFF	TGTGCCACCAGCGACCCGGGACAGAACTCCTACAATGAGCAGTTCTTC
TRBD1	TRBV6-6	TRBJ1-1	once	CASSQGQGLSEAFF	TGTGCCAGCAGTCAGGGACAGGGCTTGAGTGAAGCTTTCTTT
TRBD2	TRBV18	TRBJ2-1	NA	CASSPLTSGTKNNEQFF	TGTGCCAGCTCACCACTGACCAGCGGGACCAAGAACAATGAGCAGTTCTTC
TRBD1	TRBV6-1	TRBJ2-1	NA	CASSEEDRGGHEQFF	TGTGCCAGCAGTGAAGAAGACAGGGGCGGGCATGAGCAGTTCTTC
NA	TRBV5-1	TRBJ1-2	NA	CASSLGQSPLYGYTF	TGCGCCAGCAGCTTGGGACAATCGCCACTCTATGGCTACACCTTC
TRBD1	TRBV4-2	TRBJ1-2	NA	CASSQDEGAYRGYTF	TGTGCCAGCAGCCAAGACGAGGGGGCGTACCGTGGCTACACCTTC
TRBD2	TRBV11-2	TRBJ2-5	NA	CASSSGTIQETQYF	TGTGCCAGCAGCTCGGGGACTATCCAAGAGACCCAGTACTTC
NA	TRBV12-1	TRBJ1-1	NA	CASSLSVRQTARGALNTEAFF	TGTGCCAGCAGCCTCTCGGTCCGACAGACGGCTCGTGGTGCTCTGAACACTGAAGCTTTCTTT
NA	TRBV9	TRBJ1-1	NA	CASSGGLMNTEAFF	TGTGCCAGCAGCGGGGGACTGATGAACACTGAAGCTTTCTTT
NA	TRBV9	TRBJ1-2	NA	CASSAFDYGYTF	TGTGCCAGCAGCGCGTTCGACTATGGCTACACCTTC
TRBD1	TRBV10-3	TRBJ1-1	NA	CAISESRKGDRGLGTEAFF	TGTGCCATCAGTGAGTCGAGGAAGGGGGACAGGGGGCTTGGGACTGAAGCTTTCTTT
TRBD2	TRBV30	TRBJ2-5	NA	CAWNRGGETQYF	TGTGCCTGGAACCGCGGGGGAGAGACCCAGTACTTC
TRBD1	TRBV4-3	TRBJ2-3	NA	CASSHGTGGTDTQYF	TGCGCCAGCAGCCACGGGACAGGTGGCACAGATACGCAGTATTTT
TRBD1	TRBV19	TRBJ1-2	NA	CASSFWDRALSYTF	TGTGCCAGTAGTTTCTGGGACAGGGCCTTAAGCTACACCTTC
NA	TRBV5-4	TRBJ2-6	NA	CASSLSGSGANVLTF	TGTGCCAGCAGCTTGTCAGGATCTGGGGCCAACGTCCTGACTTTC
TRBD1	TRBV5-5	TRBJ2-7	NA	CASSNGQGQSYEQYF	TGTGCCAGCAGCAACGGACAGGGTCAGTCCTACGAGCAGTACTTC